The T cell receptor (beta chain) described here comes from a study of control samples from healthy donors and cancer patients. Assay used: immunoSEQ multiplex PCR; TCRdb lists only in-frame clones, some missing. The table lists about 94,000 clones, about nine tenths of them singletons. The receptor's source is a woman in her late teens or twenties in good health. The sequenced sample was blood.

CDR3 region: CASSYEGNGGYTF. CDR3 coding DNA: TGTGCCAGCAGTTACGAGGGGAACGGTGGCTACACCTTC. This chain uses TRBV6-6 with TRBJ1-2, with TRBD1 as a possible D gene (5 bases). Germline V CDR1 and CDR2: MNHNY, SVGAGI (reference sequence). The V end was cut by 2 bases, the J end by 7 bases, with 11 bases between. This CDR3 has 13 amino acids.